This T cell receptor (beta chain) was captured by sequencing in a study of early T cells in non-severe SARS-CoV-2 infection. Across the whole study: The chains were unpaired, and the sequenced material was bulk RNA from unsorted whole blood. General study results and limits: Clonotype matching in VDJdb favored anti-spike CD8 responses and did not capture private and CD4 specificities.

There are many counts of this clonotype. The antigen is not known. TCRdb called the 5' RACE reads again in MiXCR, with one record for every CDR3 protein. The data hold approximately 70,000 distinct CDR3 sequences, with about 12% observed a single time. This CDR3 is built from 17 residues. V trimming: 5 bases; J trimming: 3 bases; junction bases outside the gene matches: 13. Germline V gene lookup returns CDR1 SGHAT and CDR2 FQNNGV. The sequenced sample consisted of whole blood. The rearrangement joins TRBV11-2 to TRBJ2-3; 8 bases match TRBD2. This receptor was identified in an adult who was a healthcare worker with PCR-confirmed SARS-CoV-2 infection or an uninfected control (not recorded which). The CDR3 nucleotides are TGTGCCAGCAGCCAGCTACTAGCGGTTATGGGAACAGATACGCAGTATTTT. Translating gives CASSQLLAVMGTDTQYF.